Listed here are 32 T cell receptor beta chains from one sample, sequenced in a study of T cell responses to AZD1222 COVID-19 vaccine. TCRdb's table, derived via immunoSEQ multiplex PCR, lists solely in-frame clones and lacks some. The table shows roughly 180,000 clones, with roughly 91% occurring only once. This sample comprised peripheral blood, obtained 28 days after the second dose of the MenACWY control vaccine. These TCRs come from an adult who received the MenACWY meningococcal vaccine as a control.

The chain carries TRBV11-2 and TRBJ2-1; D unclear. The germline V and J ends were trimmed by 3 bases and 5 bases, with 5 bases remaining between them. The CDR3 is 12 amino acids. Germline CDR1 and CDR2: SGHAT and FQNNGV. In nucleotides, the CDR3 is TGTGCCAGCAGCTTCAGTAACAATGAGCAGTTCTTC. It is translated as CASSFSNNEQFF.

The rearrangement uses TRBV18 and TRBJ1-3; 10 bases map to TRBD1. Per the germline V gene, CDR1 is KGHSH and CDR2 is LQKENI. The CDR3 covers 16 residues. V trimming: 7 bases; J trimming: 0 bases; junction bases outside the gene matches: 6. CDR3 residues: CASCSTGGGSGNTIYF. In nucleotides, the CDR3 is TGTGCCAGCTGCTCGACAGGGGGCGGCTCTGGAAACACCATATATTTT.

The gene calls are TRBV5-1 and TRBJ2-5, with TRBD2 matching over 9 bases. Per the germline V gene, CDR1 is SGHRS and CDR2 is YFSETQ. V dropped 4 bases and J dropped 2; count of bases not matched to a gene: 9. The CDR3 spans 16 residues. The CDR3 DNA reads as TGCGCCAGCAGCCCTGAGTACCTAGCGGGGCAAGAGACCCAGTACTTC. Its translation is CASSPEYLAGQETQYF.

The chain recombines TRBV12-3 or TRBV12-4 with TRBJ1-5, with D unclear. With 5 bases removed from V and 4 bases from J, the gap between germline ends came to 9 bases. The CDR3 runs 13 residues. The CDR3 DNA sequence: TGTGCCAGCAGTAGCACGTTAAATCAGCCCCAGCATTTT. This codes for CASSSTLNQPQHF.

The CDR3 sequence: CASQQGLANTGELFF. The DNA of the CDR3 is TGTGCCTCCCAGCAGGGACTTGCGAACACCGGGGAGCTGTTTTTT. This chain connects TRBV30 to TRBJ2-2; D may be TRBD2 (6 bases). This CDR3 has 15 amino acids. Trimming stripped 7 bases from V and 0 bases from J, with 15 bases between. Per the germline V gene, CDR1 is GTSNPN and CDR2 is SVGIG (reference sequence).

This chain links TRBV15 with TRBJ2-3; no definite D call. The germline CDR1 and CDR2 sequences are LNHNV and YYDKDF (reference sequence). V lost 8 bases, J lost 2 bases, and 11 bases lay in between. The CDR3 spans 13 residues. The CDR3 loop reads CATAARHTDTQYF. For the CDR3, the DNA is TGTGCCACCGCCGCCCGCCACACAGATACGCAGTATTTT.

The chain combines TRBV5-1 with TRBJ2-3, with TRBD2 matching over 12 bases. Looked up from germline, CDR1 is SGHRS and CDR2 is YFSETQ. The length of the CDR3 is 15 residues. V dropped 5 bases and J dropped 6; count of bases not matched to a gene: 7. The CDR3 region is CASSLTSGGGDTQYF. In DNA form, the CDR3 reads TGCGCCAGCAGTTTGACTAGCGGGGGCGGGGATACGCAGTATTTT.

The V gene is TRBV7-2, the J gene TRBJ1-2, with 7 positions matching TRBD1. Losses at the gene ends were 1 base for V and 1 base for J; bases not matched to a gene: 3. This CDR3 is 15 amino acids long. Germline lookup yields CDR1 SGHTA and CDR2 FQGNSA. The CDR3 sequence: CASSLEGQFNYGYTF. The CDR3 DNA follows: TGTGCCAGCAGCTTAGAGGGACAGTTTAACTATGGCTACACCTTC.

The gene calls are TRBV28 and TRBJ1-5, with D uncertain. V lost 6 bases and J lost 0, with 6 bases in between. The CDR3 consists of 13 residues. In germline, CDR1 is MDHEN, CDR2 SYDVKM. Here the CDR3 DNA reads TGTGCCAGCAGGATCCATAGCAATCAGCCCCAGCATTTT. This translates into CASRIHSNQPQHF.

This clone was seen more than once but under ten times. In DNA, the CDR3 is TGCGCCAGCAGCTTGGAGGCAGGGCTGGCTGCAGCTTTCTTT. Translation: CASSLEAGLAAAFF. This rearrangement joins TRBV5-1 to TRBJ1-1, with D possibly TRBD1 on 5 matching bases. V was cut by 0 bases and J by 10 bases, with 16 bases left in between. Germline-derived CDR1 and CDR2 are SGHRS and YFSETQ. This CDR3 comprises 14 residues.

To note about this clone: This specimen includes other DNA sequences encoding the same CDR3. The rearrangement links TRBV27 to TRBJ1-1; D unresolved. The V and J ends lost 8 bases and 0 bases respectively, with 7 bases between them. Per germline, CDR1 MNHEY and CDR2 SMNVEV (reference sequence). The CDR3 sequence is 12 residues long. This chain's CDR3 is CASGRVNTEAFF. The CDR3 nucleotides are TGTGCCAGCGGGCGGGTGAACACTGAAGCTTTCTTT.

As DNA, the CDR3 is TGCGCCAGCCACTCTGCAGATACGCAGTATTTT. Protein product: CASHSADTQYF. The V call is TRBV5-1, the J call TRBJ2-3; D not certain. There are 11 residues in the CDR3. V lost 7 bases to trimming and J lost 4 bases, with 7 bases between them. CDR1 and CDR2 from the germline V gene are SGHRS and YFSETQ. Together with reference TRBV5-1 and TRBJ2-3, the CDR3 gives the full variable domain: KAGVTQTPRYLIKTRGQQVTLSCSPISGHRSVSWYQQTPGQGLQFLFEYFSETQRNKGNFPGRFSGRQFSNSRSEMNVSTLELGDSALYLCASHSADTQYFGPGTRLTVL.

The rearrangement uses TRBV9 and TRBJ1-2, with D hard to call. V gave up 5 bases and J gave up 7 bases, with 15 bases separating them. The CDR3 spans 13 residues. The germline V gene encodes CDR1 SGDLS and CDR2 YYNGEE. CDR3 bases: TGTGCCAGCAGTCAAGTTATGAGCGGTGGCTACACCTTC. Protein: CASSQVMSGGYTF.

The chain is built from TRBV7-9 and TRBJ1-1; 8 bases match TRBD1. CDR3 length: 15 residues. Germline lookup yields CDR1 SEHNR and CDR2 FQNEAQ (reference sequence). V trimming: 5 bases; J trimming: 1 base; junction bases outside the gene matches: 6. The CDR3 bases are TGTGCCAGCAGCCCCACCGGGACAGGGAACACTGAAGCTTTCTTT. It specifies CASSPTGTGNTEAFF.

This clone was counted between two and nine times. This chain connects TRBV28 to TRBJ2-7; D call uncertain. CDR3 length equals 12 residues. V was clipped by 5 bases and J by 4 bases, with 9 bases between them. Germline assignment: CDR1 MDHEN and CDR2 SYDVKM. CDR3 in amino acids: CASSNQLYEQYF. CDR3 in DNA: TGTGCCAGCAGTAACCAGCTATACGAGCAGTACTTC.

J is TRBJ2-2 and V is TRBV7-9, with a tentative D call TRBD1 (5 bases). V was clipped by 7 bases and J by 0 bases, with 12 bases between them. This CDR3 region has 15 residues. The germline CDR1 and CDR2 sequences are SEHNR and FQNEAQ (reference sequence). DNA of the CDR3: TGTGCCAGCATCAAGACAGCTGCGAACACCGGGGAGCTGTTTTTT. Amino acid sequence: CASIKTAANTGELFF.

The chain couples TRBV4-3 to TRBJ2-3; the match to TRBD2 covers 15 bases. The V segment lost 1 base and the J segment 11 bases; nucleotides outside the gene matches: 10. Germline loops: CDR1 LGHNA, CDR2 YSLEER. The CDR3 contains 17 residues. CDR3 nucleotide sequence: TGCGCCAGCAGCCAAGCGGGGACTAGCGGGGGGACCTATAAGCAGTATTTT. It specifies CASSQAGTSGGTYKQYF.

The chain is built from TRBV7-2 and TRBJ1-1; TRBD1 aligns across 7 bases. The CDR3 is made up of 15 amino acids. Germline loops: CDR1 SGHTA, CDR2 FQGNSA. Trimming at V came to 4 bases and at J to 1 base, leaving 6 bases not matched to a gene. CDR3 in DNA: TGTGCCAGCAGCTCCTCTGGGACAGCGAACACTGAAGCTTTCTTT. Translated: CASSSSGTANTEAFF.

The chain recombines TRBV29-1 with TRBJ2-4, with 8 bases aligning to TRBD1. This CDR3 spans 12 amino acids. From germline, CDR1 is SQVTM and CDR2 ANQGSEA. J gave up 6 bases and V 5 bases, and 3 bases lay outside the gene matches. CDR3: CSVRDRGNIQYF. The CDR3 coding sequence is TGCAGCGTTCGCGACAGGGGAAACATTCAGTACTTC.

This rearrangement joins TRBV12-3 or TRBV12-4 to TRBJ1-1; D uncertain. This CDR3 region has 12 residues. V was shortened by 6 bases and J by 8 bases, with 13 bases between the two germline ends. The CDR3 spells CASSFILSEAFF. CDR3 nucleotides: TGTGCCAGCAGCTTTATCTTATCCGAAGCTTTCTTT.

The chain links TRBV30 to TRBJ1-1; unclear D gene. This CDR3 is 14 amino acids long. V was shortened by 0 bases and J by 11 bases, with 19 bases between the two germline ends. Per germline, CDR1 GTSNPN and CDR2 SVGIG (reference sequence). The CDR3 loop reads CAWSVLGGSRKAFF. The CDR3 region has the DNA TGTGCCTGGAGTGTACTGGGCGGTTCCAGGAAGGCTTTCTTT.

The chain couples TRBV4-2 to TRBJ2-5; TRBD2 aligns across 9 bases. This CDR3 has 18 amino acids. Germline V gene data show CDR1 as LGHNA and CDR2 as YNFKEQ. The ends lost 0 bases at V and 5 bases at J; junction bases unmatched: 13. The CDR3 sequence is CASSQDLAGGRKGETQYF. In nucleotides, the CDR3 is TGTGCCAGCAGCCAAGACTTGGCGGGGGGGCGTAAGGGCGAGACCCAGTACTTC.

This clone appeared a single time. V and J are TRBV6-5 and TRBJ1-2; D is unresolved. The germline V gene encodes CDR1 MNHEY and CDR2 SVGAGI. V was trimmed by 2 bases and J by 4 bases, leaving 17 bases between them. The CDR3 is made up of 16 amino acids. In nucleotides, the CDR3 is TGTGCCAGCAGTTACCGCCGGGGATCGTGGGGCTATGGCTACACCTTC. Its protein product is CASSYRRGSWGYGYTF.

The chain joins TRBV10-2 to TRBJ1-1; D is unclear. The CDR3 totals 13 residues. Between the trimmed V and J ends, which lost 6 bases and 5 bases, there was a span of 13 bases. Germline-derived CDR1 and CDR2 are WSHSY and SAAADI. DNA for the CDR3: TGCGCCAGCAGCGGCGACGCAAAAACTGAAGCTTTCTTT. Translated: CASSGDAKTEAFF.

J is TRBJ1-1 and V is TRBV30; D gene ambiguous. CDR3 length: 15 amino acids. Germline V gives CDR1 GTSNPN, CDR2 SVGIG (reference sequence). V lost 3 bases and J 0 bases, leaving 14 bases between the germline ends. This CDR3 is CAWSWGGQMNTEAFF. The DNA of the CDR3 is TGTGCCTGGAGCTGGGGAGGGCAGATGAACACTGAAGCTTTCTTT.

The chain couples TRBV7-3 to TRBJ2-5, with 7 positions matching TRBD2. The germline CDR1 and CDR2 sequences are SGHTA and FQGTGA. The CDR3 extends over 17 amino acids. V lost 1 base and J lost 4; bases outside the gene matches: 12. The CDR3 region is CASSLIRPGGRRETQYF. The CDR3 nucleotides read TGTGCCAGCAGCTTAATAAGACCGGGAGGCCGCCGAGAGACCCAGTACTTC.

The CDR3 here is CSAEFRINTEAFF. The CDR3, as DNA: TGCAGCGCCGAATTCAGAATCAACACTGAAGCTTTCTTT. The chain recombines TRBV29-1 with TRBJ1-1; D remains unclear. Trimming shortened V by 7 bases and J by 2 bases, and 14 bases separated the two germline ends. In germline, CDR1 is SQVTM, CDR2 ANQGSEA. CDR3 length: 13 residues.

The rearrangement uses TRBV19 and TRBJ2-2; perhaps D is TRBD1 or TRBD2 (7 bases each). The V gene's germline CDR1 is LNHDA and CDR2 SQIVND (reference sequence). V lost 3 bases, J lost 5 bases, and 13 bases lay in between. The CDR3 extends over 15 amino acids. CDR3 bases: TGTGCCAGTAGTATCAGACAGGGAGGGACCGGGGAGCTGTTTTTT. It codes for CASSIRQGGTGELFF.

This clone was seen a single time. V is TRBV4-2 and J is TRBJ2-2, with D perhaps TRBD2 (6 bases). The germline CDR1 and CDR2 sequences are LGHNA and YNFKEQ. Trimming pared 3 bases from V and 4 bases from J, leaving 18 bases between. The CDR3 consists of 17 residues. The CDR3 coding sequence is TGTGCCAGCAGCCAGGCCCGAAGGGGCGGGACCACCGGGGAGCTGTTTTTT. Translating gives CASSQARRGGTTGELFF.

In its sample, this clone was seen a few times. V gene TRBV30 combines with J gene TRBJ1-2; 9 bases agree with TRBD1. Trimming took 4 bases from V and 8 from J; bases not matched to a gene: 11. The V gene's germline CDR1 is GTSNPN and CDR2 SVGIG (reference sequence). The CDR3 has 14 residues. Written as DNA, the CDR3 is TGTGCCTGGACCGGGAACAGGGGGCTCTCAGGCTACACCTTC. Translation: CAWTGNRGLSGYTF.

The J gene is TRBJ2-3, the V gene TRBV6-6; D uncertain. This CDR3 region has 11 residues. V was trimmed by 6 bases and J by 3 bases, leaving 4 bases between them. Looked up from germline, CDR1 is MNHNY and CDR2 is SVGAGI (reference sequence). CDR3 loop: CASSRTDTQYF. The DNA for the CDR3 is TGTGCCAGCAGCCGAACAGATACGCAGTATTTT.

J is TRBJ1-4 and V is TRBV5-1; the D gene is possibly TRBD1 (5 bases). The V gene's germline CDR1 is SGHRS and CDR2 YFSETQ. Trimming stripped 2 bases from V and 7 bases from J, with 12 bases between. This CDR3 has 14 amino acids. CDR3 in amino acids: CASSFTQGGEKLFF. The CDR3 bases are TGCGCCAGCAGCTTTACTCAGGGTGGTGAAAAACTGTTTTTT.